Sequencing of this T cell receptor (beta chain) was carried out in a study of blood T cell repertoires in COVID-19. Trimming cost V 5 bases and J 2 bases; bases outside gene matches: 11. Germline V gene sequence: CDR1 LNHDA, CDR2 SQIVND (reference sequence). The CDR3 loop spans 17 amino acids. Data came from immunoSEQ multiplex PCR; TCRdb stores just in-frame clones and leaves some out. The sample has over 250,000 clones, about nine tenths seen once. V gene TRBV19 combines with J gene TRBJ2-5; TRBD2 agrees at 10 bases. The sequenced sample consisted of peripheral blood. This clonotype originated in a woman between 45 and 65 years old with COVID-19, enrolled during active disease. In nucleotides, the CDR3 is TGTGCCAGTAGTGCAAATACCGGGACTAGCGCACAAGAGACCCAGTACTTC. Protein sequence: CASSANTGTSAQETQYF.